Presented here are 15 T cell receptor beta chains from one specimen sequenced in a study of cytomegalovirus exposure and HLA in healthy donors. Primers included in the PCR were 60 Vbeta and 13 Jbeta primers. Generated by immunoSEQ multiplex PCR, the TCRdb table keeps only in-frame clones and is missing some. The sample holds under 150,000 clones, 75% to 85% seen once. Sequenced material: PBMCs. The receptors shown here come from a man aged 25 to 40 in good health and CMV-seronegative.

The J gene is TRBJ2-5, the V gene TRBV28; TRBD1 aligns across 7 bases. Germline lookup yields CDR1 MDHEN and CDR2 SYDVKM. The CDR3 totals 16 residues. V trimming: 6 bases; J trimming: 5 bases; junction bases outside the gene matches: 15. The CDR3 region is CASSETPPTGLETQYF. In DNA, the CDR3 is TGTGCCAGCAGCGAAACTCCCCCGACAGGGTTGGAGACCCAGTACTTC. The full variable domain, with the rest looked up from reference TRBV28 and TRBJ2-5, is DVKVTQSSRYLVKRTGEKVFLECVQDMDHENMFWYRQDPGLGLRLIYFSYDVKMKEKGDIPEGYSVSREKKERFSLILESASTNQTSMYLCASSETPPTGLETQYFGPGTRLLVL.

This chain connects TRBV29-1 to TRBJ2-1, with 11 bases that match TRBD2. Germline CDR1 reads SQVTM; CDR2 reads ANQGSEA. The junction had 4 bases not matched to a gene; V was cut back by 5 bases and J by 7 bases. The CDR3 length is 13 residues. CDR3 amino acids: CSVIAGGLNEQFF. DNA of the CDR3: TGCAGCGTTATAGCGGGAGGGTTAAATGAGCAGTTCTTC.

The rearrangement joins TRBV19 to TRBJ2-7; 8 nucleotides align to TRBD1. V lost 4 bases, J lost 3 bases, and 5 bases stayed unmatched. Germline assignment: CDR1 LNHDA and CDR2 SQIVND (reference sequence). The CDR3 has 14 amino acids. The CDR3 DNA is TGTGCCAGTAGTACTGGACAGGGAGACTACGAGCAGTACTTC. Its protein product is CASSTGQGDYEQYF. Complete variable domain (other parts from reference TRBV19 and TRBJ2-7): DGGITQSPKYLFRKEGQNVTLSCEQNLNHDAMYWYRQDPGQGLRLIYYSQIVNDFQKGDIAEGYSVSREKKESFPLTVTSAQKNPTAFYLCASSTGQGDYEQYFGPGTRLTVT.

The CDR3 spells CASSPRDRGGTGELFF. CDR3 in DNA: TGTGCCAGCAGCCCCCGGGACAGGGGTGGAACCGGGGAGCTGTTTTTT. The chain uses TRBV5-6 and TRBJ2-2; 10 positions match TRBD1. The CDR3 runs to 16 residues. CDR1 and CDR2 from the germline V gene are SGHDT and YYEEEE. V was pared by 4 bases and J by 5 bases, with 8 bases of the junction left unmatched.

This rearrangement joins TRBV19 to TRBJ2-7; 10 bases align to TRBD2. The CDR3 consists of 14 residues. CDR1 and CDR2 (germline): LNHDA, SQIVND (reference sequence). Unmatched junction bases numbered 1, after V lost 5 bases and J lost 0 bases. In DNA, the CDR3 is TGTGCCAGTAGTGCTAGCGGGAGCTCCTACGAGCAGTACTTC. Amino acid sequence: CASSASGSSYEQYF.

The V and J genes are TRBV7-9 and TRBJ2-5, with D maybe TRBD1 (7 bases). Trimming took 3 bases from V and 3 from J, leaving 14 bases between them. The CDR3 covers 15 residues. CDR1 is SEHNR, CDR2 FQNEAQ, per germline (reference sequence). CDR3 sequence reads: CASSFRQGGEETQYF. Written as DNA, the CDR3 is TGTGCCAGCAGCTTCCGACAGGGAGGAGAAGAGACCCAGTACTTC.

A few counts support this clone. The CDR3 loop is CASSVRTGGSYGYTF. CDR3 bases: TGTGCCAGCAGTGTGAGGACAGGGGGAAGCTATGGCTACACCTTC. This chain joins TRBV2 and TRBJ1-2, with 10 bases matching TRBD1. The CDR3 totals 15 residues. J gave up 4 bases and V 4 bases, and 6 bases lay outside the gene matches. Germline V gene lookup returns CDR1 SNHLY and CDR2 FYNNEI.

The chain recombines TRBV28 with TRBJ1-3; D is uncertain. Germline CDR1 reads MDHEN; CDR2 reads SYDVKM. The CDR3 consists of 14 residues. The V and J ends lost 5 bases and 8 bases respectively, with 16 bases between them. The DNA for the CDR3 is TGTGCCAGCAGTAACACCGCTCTGGCTGACACCATATATTTT. Translation: CASSNTALADTIYF.

The V and J genes are TRBV11-1 and TRBJ2-1; D possibly corresponds to TRBD2 (6 bases). CDR1 is SGHAT, CDR2 FQDESV, per germline (reference sequence). The CDR3 runs to 15 residues. Trimming left V 0 bases short and J 8 bases short, with 14 bases between. DNA for the CDR3: TGTGCCAGCAGCTTAGCCGGGCAGGCGGGGCATGAGCAGTTCTTC. As protein: CASSLAGQAGHEQFF.

This chain connects TRBV4-1 to TRBJ2-7; no firm D call. There are 14 residues in the CDR3. V was clipped by 1 base and J by 2 bases, with 9 bases between them. Germline CDR1 MGHRA, CDR2 YSYEKL. CDR3 sequence reads: CASSQGGSPYEQYF. The DNA for the CDR3 is TGCGCCAGCAGCCAAGGTGGCAGTCCCTACGAGCAGTACTTC.

This clone has just one count. CDR3 protein: CASSLLQGIVCEAFF. CDR3 bases: TGTGCCAGCAGCTTGCTGCAGGGAATAGTTTGTGAAGCTTTCTTT. The rearrangement uses TRBV5-6 and TRBJ1-1; D is possibly TRBD1 (5 bases). Germline V gene sequence: CDR1 SGHDT, CDR2 YYEEEE. Trimming stripped 1 base from V and 7 bases from J, with 17 bases between. The CDR3 has 15 amino acids.

The chain uses TRBV28 and TRBJ2-5, with D maybe TRBD2 (5 bases). This CDR3 is built from 15 residues. Germline values: CDR1 MDHEN, CDR2 SYDVKM. V was pared by 8 bases and J by 5 bases, with 21 bases between. CDR3 nucleotides: TGTGCCAGCGGACTCTCTGGGGTGGTTTCGGAGACCCAGTACTTC. Protein sequence: CASGLSGVVSETQYF.

This chain's CDR3 is CAWGRDYEQYF. The CDR3 bases are TGTGCCTGGGGACGGGACTACGAGCAGTACTTC. J is TRBJ2-5 and V is TRBV30, with D tentatively TRBD2 (5 bases). The tail of the sequence fits TRBJ2-7 better, so the J call may be wrong. The CDR3 has 11 residues. The germline CDR1 and CDR2 sequences are GTSNPN and SVGIG (reference sequence).

This clone was recorded only once. The chain combines TRBV7-3 with TRBJ2-3; TRBD2 is a possible D gene (6 bases). CDR1 is SGHTA and CDR2 is FQGTGA in the germline V gene. Trimming left V 5 bases short and J 2 bases short, with 14 bases between. CDR3 length equals 15 residues. DNA of the CDR3: TGTGCCAGCAGCCGTGGGACTGGAGTCACAGATACGCAGTATTTT. This translates into CASSRGTGVTDTQYF.

This sequence joins TRBV6-5 and TRBJ2-3, with TRBD2 matching over 7 bases. The CDR3 runs 15 residues. Trimming removed 4 bases from V and 5 bases from J; junction bases left unmatched: 9. Germline values: CDR1 MNHEY, CDR2 SVGAGI. The CDR3 DNA follows: TGTGCCAGCAGTTTAGGGGCGGGAGCGGGAGATACGCAGTATTTT. As protein: CASSLGAGAGDTQYF.